This T cell receptor (beta chain) originates from a study of CXCR3-negative and CXCR3-positive naive CD8 T cells. About the study: Across all libraries, TRB reads numbered around 150 million, with about 1.5 +/- 0.3 million in each library. Study findings and constraints: TRB CDR3 properties were used to infer TCR strength, and surface CD5 was comparable between naive subsets. Similar TRBV-TRBJ gene usage was seen in naive CXCR3-negative and CXCR3-positive cells, but not in memory cells. Cryopreserved cells showed partially decreased CXCR3 expression, and most assays used fresh PBMCs. Naive cells with CXCR3 showed TRB CDR3s that were more hydrophobic than those in CXCR3-negative naive cells.

Germline V gene sequence: CDR1 GTSNPN, CDR2 SVGIG (reference sequence). The CDR3 consists of 17 residues. For this clonotype: No antigen is known for it.

UMI-tagged TRB cDNA libraries were built via 5' RACE. TCRdb reanalyzed the 5' RACE reads and collapses them to one entry per CDR3 protein, without DNA. The specimen's table records 130,000 to 150,000 distinct CDR3 sequences. The source of this sequence is a human donor in good health. Some clones in this sample may be carry-over from other donors' samples. This chain links TRBV30 with TRBJ2-1; no DNA is available, so the TRBD2 call from TCRdb remains unchecked. Sequences were obtained from naive CXCR3+ CD8+ T cells from blood. Subset here: CD45RO-CCR7+CD27+CD95- naive CD8+ T cells expressing CXCR3 (TNR3+). This CDR3 reads CAFAGLAGGQSYNEQFF.